This T cell receptor (beta chain) was observed in a study of PD-L1 blockade in urothelial cancer. Trimming removed 5 bases from V and 4 bases from J; junction bases left unmatched: 5. The CDR3 spans 14 residues. Germline V lookup: CDR1 SGHVS, CDR2 FQNEAQ. Stated time point: pretreatment peripheral blood. TCRdb's table, derived via immunoSEQ multiplex PCR, lists solely in-frame clones and lacks some. The table records tens of thousands of clones, roughly 86% of them present only once. This receptor was taken from a man in his 60s with urothelial cancer. Material: PBMCs, obtained around atezolizumab (anti-PD-L1) treatment. The chain links TRBV7-8 to TRBJ1-1; TRBD1 aligns across 9 bases. DNA for the CDR3: TGTGCCAGCAGCAGGACAGGGGCGGCCACTGAAGCTTTCTTT. This gives the protein CASSRTGAATEAFF.